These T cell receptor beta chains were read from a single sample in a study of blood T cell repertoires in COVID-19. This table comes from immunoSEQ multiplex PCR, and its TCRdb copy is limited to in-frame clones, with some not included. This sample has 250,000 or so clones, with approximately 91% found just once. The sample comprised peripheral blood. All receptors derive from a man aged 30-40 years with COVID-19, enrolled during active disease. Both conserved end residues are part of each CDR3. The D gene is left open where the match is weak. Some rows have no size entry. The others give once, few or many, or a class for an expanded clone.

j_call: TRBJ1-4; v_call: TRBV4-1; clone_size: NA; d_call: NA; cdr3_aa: CASSQETGTTNEKLFF; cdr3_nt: TGCGCCAGCAGCCAAGAAACCGGTACAACTAATGAAAAACTGTTTTTT
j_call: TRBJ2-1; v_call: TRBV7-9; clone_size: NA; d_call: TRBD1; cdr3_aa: CASSRLTGGPSYNEQFF; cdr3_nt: TGTGCCAGCAGCCGCCTGACAGGGGGTCCCTCCTACAATGAGCAGTTCTTC
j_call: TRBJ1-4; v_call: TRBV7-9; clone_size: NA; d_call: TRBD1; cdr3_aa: CASSTSYRGGEKLFF; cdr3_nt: TGTGCCAGCAGCACCTCATACAGGGGCGGCGAAAAACTGTTTTTT
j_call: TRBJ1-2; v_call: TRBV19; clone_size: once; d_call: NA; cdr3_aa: CASSPGGDGYTF; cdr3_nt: TGTGCCAGTAGCCCCGGGGGGGATGGCTACACCTTC
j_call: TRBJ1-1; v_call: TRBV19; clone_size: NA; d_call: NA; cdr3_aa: CASKGLGELRGTEAFF; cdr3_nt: TGTGCCAGTAAGGGTTTAGGGGAGCTTAGGGGGACTGAAGCTTTCTTT
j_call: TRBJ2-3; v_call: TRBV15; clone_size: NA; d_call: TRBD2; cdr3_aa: CATSRAGLVTDTQYF; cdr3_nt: TGTGCCACCAGCAGAGCGGGACTAGTCACAGATACGCAGTATTTT
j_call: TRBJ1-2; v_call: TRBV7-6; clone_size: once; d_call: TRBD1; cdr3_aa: CASSQGTGEGYTF; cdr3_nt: TGTGCCAGCAGCCAAGGGACAGGGGAAGGCTACACCTTC
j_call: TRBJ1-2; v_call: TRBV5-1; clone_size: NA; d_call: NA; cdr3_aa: CASSQTTANYGYTF; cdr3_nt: TGCGCCAGCAGCCAAACGACAGCAAACTATGGCTACACCTTC
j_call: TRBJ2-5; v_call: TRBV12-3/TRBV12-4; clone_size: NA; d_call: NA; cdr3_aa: CASSEQETQYF; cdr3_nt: TGTGCCAGCAGTGAACAGGAGACCCAGTACTTC
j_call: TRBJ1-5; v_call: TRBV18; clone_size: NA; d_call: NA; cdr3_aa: CASSGGSSSNQPQHF; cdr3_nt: TGTGCCAGCTCCGGGGGAAGTAGTAGCAATCAGCCCCAGCATTTT
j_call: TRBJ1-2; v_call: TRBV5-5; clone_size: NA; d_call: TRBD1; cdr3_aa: CASSSRDRVIYGYTF; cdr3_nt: TGTGCCAGCAGCTCCCGGGACAGGGTCATCTATGGCTACACCTTC
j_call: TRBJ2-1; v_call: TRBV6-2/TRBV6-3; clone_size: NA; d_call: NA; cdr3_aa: CASSYSPGVNYNEQFF; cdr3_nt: TGTGCCAGCAGTTACTCTCCGGGGGTGAACTACAATGAGCAGTTCTTC
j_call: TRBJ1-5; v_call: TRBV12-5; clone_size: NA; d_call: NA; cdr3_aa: CASGLVNYRANEVNQPQHF; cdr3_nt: TGTGCTAGTGGTTTGGTAAATTACAGGGCGAACGAAGTCAATCAGCCCCAGCATTTT
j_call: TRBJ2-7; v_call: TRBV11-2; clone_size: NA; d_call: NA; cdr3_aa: CASSPRGTTEQYF; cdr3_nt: TGTGCCAGCAGCCCAAGGGGGACGACTGAGCAGTACTTC